Presented here are 8 T cell receptor beta chains from one specimen sequenced in a study of blood T cell repertoires in COVID-19. TCRdb's copy holds only in-frame clones and misses some; the assay was immunoSEQ multiplex PCR. This table has fewer than 350,000 clones, approximately 91% appearing once. Material: peripheral blood. The receptors come from a man aged 18 to 30 with active or convalescent COVID-19.

This chain joins TRBV5-1 and TRBJ2-5; D remains ambiguous. The CDR3 contains 12 residues. The V and J ends lost 4 bases and 5 bases respectively, with 9 bases between them. Looked up from germline, CDR1 is SGHRS and CDR2 is YFSETQ. The CDR3 protein is CASSASAETQYF. The CDR3, as DNA: TGCGCCAGCAGCGCTTCAGCGGAGACCCAGTACTTC.

The rearrangement joins TRBV27 to TRBJ2-5; a possible D gene is TRBD2 (6 bases). The CDR3 runs to 16 residues. CDR1 and CDR2 from the germline V gene are MNHEY and SMNVEV (reference sequence). Trimming left V 3 bases short and J 5 bases short, with 19 bases between. The CDR3: CASSFSPTSYLETQYF. DNA for the CDR3: TGTGCCAGCAGTTTCTCACCGACTAGTTACTTGGAGACCCAGTACTTC.

V gene TRBV6-5 combines with J gene TRBJ1-3; the match to TRBD1 covers 9 bases. CDR1 is MNHEY, CDR2 SVGAGI, per germline. The CDR3 loop spans 16 amino acids. The J segment lost 1 base and the V segment lost 4 bases, leaving 5 bases of the junction unmatched. In DNA form, the CDR3 reads TGTGCCAGCAGTTCCGGGACAGGGATGTCTGGAAACACCATATATTTT. Translation: CASSSGTGMSGNTIYF.

The V call is TRBV12-2, the J call TRBJ1-5. TRBV12-2 is a pseudogene. The CDR3 extends over 16 amino acids. The CDR3, as DNA: TGTGCAAGTCGCTTTAGGGGGGGCGTCAGGAATCAGCCCCAGCATTTT. This codes for CASRFRGGVRNQPQHF.

V and J are TRBV6-4 and TRBJ2-6; weak D call: TRBD1 (5 bases). The V end lost 3 bases, the J end lost 0 bases, and 12 bases lay between the germline ends. The length of the CDR3 is 17 residues. Per germline, CDR1 MRHNA and CDR2 SNTAGT. The CDR3 loop reads CASSEAAGHSGANVLTF. As DNA, the CDR3 is TGTGCCAGCAGTGAAGCCGCAGGACACTCTGGGGCCAACGTCCTGACTTTC.

The chain employs TRBV5-1 and TRBJ2-1; 8 nucleotides line up with TRBD1. After removal of 0 bases from V and 7 bases from J, the junction contained 3 bases not matched to a gene. CDR1 SGHRS and CDR2 YFSETQ come from the germline V gene. This CDR3 contains 14 residues. CDR3 coding DNA: TGCGCCAGCAGCTTGGGACAGGGGACGAATGAGCAGTTCTTC. Translation gives CASSLGQGTNEQFF.

As to this clone: The sample carries other DNA sequences with the same CDR3. CDR3 coding DNA: TGTGCCAGCAGCGTAGCGGCAGGGGCTGGAAACACCATATATTTT. Residues: CASSVAAGAGNTIYF. This chain joins TRBV9 and TRBJ1-3, with D perhaps matching TRBD1 (6 bases). Trimming left V 0 bases short and J 2 bases short, with 9 bases between. CDR1 is SGDLS, CDR2 YYNGEE, per germline. This CDR3 comprises 15 residues.

The V call is TRBV11-2, the J call TRBJ2-2, with 8 nucleotides matching TRBD2. Per germline, CDR1 SGHAT and CDR2 FQNNGV. Losses at the gene ends were 4 bases for V and 0 bases for J; bases not matched to a gene: 4. The CDR3 consists of 16 residues. This CDR3 is CASSSPGGANTGELFF. CDR3 nucleotides: TGTGCCAGCAGCTCCCCCGGGGGGGCGAACACCGGGGAGCTGTTTTTT.